In this sample, the clone carrying this T cell receptor beta chain turned up many times. Its antigen remains unidentified. This sample was taken from a study of T cells in Graves' hyperthyroidism and ophthalmopathy. Study results and caveats: The model's output predicted ophthalmopathy at a median of roughly 6.9 months prior to onset.

The junction had 11 bases not matched to a gene; V was cut back by 2 bases and J by 8 bases. Per the germline V gene, CDR1 is GTSNPN and CDR2 is SVGIG (reference sequence). The CDR3 length is 14 residues. Amplification of TCR beta CDR3 regions was performed using RNA transcripts as template. A set of HTBI primers served as the primers for a first-round RT-PCR of the TCR CDR3. MiXCR, applied by TCRdb to the multiplex PCR reads, yields one record per CDR3 protein. This sample has 300,000 to 400,000 distinct CDR3 sequences, with about 14% found just once. Source material: blood. This sequence joins TRBV30 and TRBJ1-2, with TRBD1 matching over 7 bases. This receptor was identified in a woman aged 25 to 39 with Graves' ophthalmopathy. CDR3 loop: CAWSSGTARRGYTF. The CDR3 bases are TGTGCCTGGAGTTCCGGGACAGCCCGTCGGGGCTACACCTTC.